These 3 T cell receptor beta chains were sequenced from one sample in a study of CD8 T cells in ankylosing spondylitis. TCRdb fed the 5' RACE reads into MiXCR, producing one record per CDR3 protein. The table lists about 140,000 distinct CDR3 sequences, approximately 32% of them singletons, with around 6% in the top ten. The specimen was synovial fluid, either unsorted or a sorted T cell fraction (not recorded which). The receptor set was obtained from a male donor with ankylosing spondylitis.

J is TRBJ1-2 and V is TRBV4-1, with a possible D match to TRBD1 (5 bases). The ends were cut back, 0 bases at V and 4 bases at J, with 15 bases in the middle. There are 16 residues in the CDR3. Per germline, CDR1 MGHRA and CDR2 YSYEKL. DNA of the CDR3: TGCGCCAGCAGCCAAGATGCGGGGCTCTTAGGCTATGGCTACACCTTC. Protein product: CASSQDAGLLGYGYTF.

This clonotype was observed at least ten times. The chain recombines TRBV28 with TRBJ1-5, with D possibly TRBD1 on 5 matching bases. Trimming left V 5 bases short and J 8 bases short, with 19 bases between. This CDR3 has 15 amino acids. The germline CDR1 and CDR2 sequences are MDHEN and SYDVKM. The CDR3 DNA is TGTGCCAGCAGTCCCGCAAGGGCGCGGGGGAAGCCCCAGCATTTT. Protein: CASSPARARGKPQHF.

The V call is TRBV5-1, the J call TRBJ2-7; D ambiguous. Germline V gene sequence: CDR1 SGHRS, CDR2 YFSETQ. Trimming stripped 4 bases from V and 0 bases from J, with 5 bases between. The CDR3 is made up of 12 amino acids. CDR3 bases: TGCGCCAGCAGCGTGGACTCCTACGAGCAGTACTTC. As protein: CASSVDSYEQYF.